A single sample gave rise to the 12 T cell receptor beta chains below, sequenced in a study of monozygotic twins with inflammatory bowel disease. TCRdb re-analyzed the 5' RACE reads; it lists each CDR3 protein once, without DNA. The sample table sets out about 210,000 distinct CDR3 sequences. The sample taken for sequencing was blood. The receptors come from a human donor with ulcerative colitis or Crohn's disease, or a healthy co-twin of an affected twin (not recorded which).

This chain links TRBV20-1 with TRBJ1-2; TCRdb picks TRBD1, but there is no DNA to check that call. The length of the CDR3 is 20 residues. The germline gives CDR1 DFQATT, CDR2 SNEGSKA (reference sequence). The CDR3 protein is CSPPGLRVSRAGTATYGYTF.

CDR3 residues: CASSWADGANYGYTF. The chain is built from TRBV12-3 or TRBV12-4 and TRBJ1-2. The length of the CDR3 is 15 residues.

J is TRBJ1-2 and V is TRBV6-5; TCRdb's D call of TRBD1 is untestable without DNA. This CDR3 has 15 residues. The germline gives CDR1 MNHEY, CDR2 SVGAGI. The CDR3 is CASSYSGDSPAGYTF.

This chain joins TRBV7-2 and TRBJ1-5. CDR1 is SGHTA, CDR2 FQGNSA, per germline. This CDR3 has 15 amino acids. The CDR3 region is CASSLRAGGNQPQHF.

The CDR3 reads CASSPGQGYNSPLHF. This rearrangement joins TRBV18 to TRBJ1-6; TCRdb's D call of TRBD1 is untestable without DNA. CDR3 length: 15 amino acids. Per germline, CDR1 KGHSH and CDR2 LQKENI.

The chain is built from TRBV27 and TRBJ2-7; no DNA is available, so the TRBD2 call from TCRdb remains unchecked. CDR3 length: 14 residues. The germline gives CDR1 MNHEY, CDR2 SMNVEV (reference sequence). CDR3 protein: CASSFGGPSYEQYF.

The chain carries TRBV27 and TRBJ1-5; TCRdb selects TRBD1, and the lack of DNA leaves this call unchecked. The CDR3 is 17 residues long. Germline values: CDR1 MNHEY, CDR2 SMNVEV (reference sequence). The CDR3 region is CASSPRWWHYSNQPQHF.

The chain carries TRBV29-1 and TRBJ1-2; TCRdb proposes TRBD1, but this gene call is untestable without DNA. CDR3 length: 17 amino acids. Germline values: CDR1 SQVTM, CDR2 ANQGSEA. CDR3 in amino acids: CSVESREVGPTPYGYTF.

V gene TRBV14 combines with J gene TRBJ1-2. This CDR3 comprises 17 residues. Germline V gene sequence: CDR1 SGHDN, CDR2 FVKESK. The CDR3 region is CASSQGVVGGHRSGYTF.

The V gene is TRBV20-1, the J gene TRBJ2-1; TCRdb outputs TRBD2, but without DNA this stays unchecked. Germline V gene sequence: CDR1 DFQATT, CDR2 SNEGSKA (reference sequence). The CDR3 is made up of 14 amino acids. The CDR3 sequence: CSAMPLAGDNEQFF.

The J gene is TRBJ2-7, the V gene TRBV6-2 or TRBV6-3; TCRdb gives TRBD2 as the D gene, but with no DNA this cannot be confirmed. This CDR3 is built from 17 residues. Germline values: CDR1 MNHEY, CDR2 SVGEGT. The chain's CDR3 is CASSPRFMGRDSYEQYF.

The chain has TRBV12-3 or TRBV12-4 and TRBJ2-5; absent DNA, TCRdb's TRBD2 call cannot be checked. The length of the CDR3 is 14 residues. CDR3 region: CASSFSQAGETQYF.